The sequence of this TCR beta chain was determined in a study of T cells after yellow fever vaccination. Whole-study context: Preparation of the low-cell-number fractions used SMART-Seq v4 Ultra Low Input. Overall study results and limits: Weaker in magnitude, the secondary response showed a faster peak on day 5 versus 15. Most clones from primary vaccination resurfaced after the booster (nearly 97% CD4, around 91% CD8).

This CDR3 is built from 18 residues. CDR1 and CDR2 (germline): SGHRS, YFSETQ. J was trimmed by 4 bases and V by 0 bases; bases with no gene match: 14. In TCRdb, the 5' RACE reads were re-called with MiXCR into one record per CDR3 protein. The table includes 550,000 or so distinct CDR3 sequences, about 19% detected once. This clonotype was seen at least ten times. Antigen: not known. The receptor comes from a man aged 25 to 45 who received the YFV17D yellow fever vaccine. The V call is TRBV5-1, the J call TRBJ2-3, with 7 positions matching TRBD2. The sample consisted of PBMCs, taken 15 days after the yellow fever booster vaccination. Here the CDR3 reads CASSLASTGGRSADTQYF. The CDR3 bases are TGCGCCAGCAGCTTGGCCAGTACTGGCGGGAGAAGCGCAGATACGCAGTATTTT.